The source of this T cell receptor beta chain is a study of T cell changes during pregnancy in multiple sclerosis. The table came from immunoSEQ multiplex PCR; TCRdb's copy has only in-frame clones and leaves some out. The data hold just under 65,000 clones, with about 93% observed a single time. CDR3 size: 15 residues. Germline loops: CDR1 MNHEY, CDR2 SMNVEV (reference sequence). Trimming removed 2 bases from V and 8 bases from J, with 16 bases in between. Specimen: CD8+ T cells from peripheral blood mononuclear cells, collected in the second trimester of pregnancy. The sequence was obtained from a female donor with multiple sclerosis, enrolled in a pregnancy study. The J gene is TRBJ2-1, the V gene TRBV27; tentative D call: TRBD1 (5 bases). The CDR3 nucleotides read TGTGCCAGCAGTTTAAAGAGGAGCAGGGATGATGAGCAGTTCTTC. Residues: CASSLKRSRDDEQFF.